This T cell receptor beta chain was obtained from a study of response to subunit inactivated influenza vaccine. MiXCR, applied by TCRdb to the RT-PCR reads, yields one record per CDR3 protein. The table includes some 480,000 distinct CDR3 sequences, about a tenth detected once. This clonotype was observed at least ten times. With 6 bases removed from V and 2 bases from J, the gap between germline ends came to 10 bases. The CDR3 totals 13 residues. The source was PBMCs from blood, collected roughly 6 weeks after vaccination. This chain uses TRBV12-3 or TRBV12-4 with TRBJ2-5; weak D call: TRBD1 (6 bases). The TCR comes from a man aged 45-65 years who received an inactivated influenza vaccine. The CDR3 nucleotides read TGTGCCAGCAGGAGGGGGATTCAAGAGACCCAGTACTTC. Encoded protein: CASRRGIQETQYF.